The next 31 T cell receptor beta chains were all read from a single sample in a study of T cell responses to AZD1222 COVID-19 vaccine (dated by TCRdb to the early 2020s). The library was obtained by the immunoSEQ multiplex PCR assay. TCRdb's version of the immuneACCESS table is confined to in-frame rearrangements and falls short of the full clone set. An unresolved V gene accounts for under half of the shortfall where checked; the remainder is of unknown origin. The sample has over 140,000 clones on record, about 92% of them singletons. The ten largest clones represent 3% to 4% of the sample. The time point label, as the study defines it: about 28 days (+/-7) after the second vaccine dose. The specimen was peripheral blood, collected 28 days after the second AZD1222 dose. These receptors came from an adult who received the AZD1222 COVID-19 vaccine.

This rearrangement joins TRBV2 to TRBJ2-5; no clear D. The CDR3 consists of 13 residues. Trimming cost V 4 bases and J 4 bases, with 10 bases left between them. Germline lookup yields CDR1 SNHLY and CDR2 FYNNEI. The CDR3 loop is CASSGNGGETQYF. The CDR3 DNA reads TGTGCCAGCAGTGGGAACGGTGGAGAGACCCAGTACTTC.

The rearrangement links TRBV6-2 or TRBV6-3 to TRBJ2-1; D may be TRBD1 (5 bases). Germline V gene lookup returns CDR1 MNHEY and CDR2 SVGEGT. V was shortened by 2 bases and J by 0 bases, with 8 bases between the two germline ends. The CDR3 runs 15 residues. The CDR3 DNA reads as TGTGCCAGCAGTTACACAGGAAGCTCCTACAATGAGCAGTTCTTC. Translated: CASSYTGSSYNEQFF.

This chain uses TRBV7-2 with TRBJ2-7; D may be TRBD1 or TRBD2 (5 bases each). The CDR3 covers 14 residues. V lost 2 bases and J 2 bases, leaving 10 bases between the germline ends. CDR1 is SGHTA and CDR2 is FQGNSA in the germline V gene. The CDR3 protein is CASSLPGPTYEQYF. CDR3 DNA: TGTGCCAGCAGCTTACCGGGACCGACCTACGAGCAGTACTTC. The complete variable domain, with remaining parts taken from reference TRBV7-2 and TRBJ2-7, reads GAGVSQSPSNKVTEKGKDVELRCDPISGHTALYWYRQSLGQGLEFLIYFQGNSAPDKSGLPSDRFSAERTGGSVSTLTIQRTQQEDSAVYLCASSLPGPTYEQYFGPGTRLTVT.

The chain carries TRBV6-6 and TRBJ2-3; 14 bases align to TRBD2. Germline V gives CDR1 MNHNY, CDR2 SVGAGI (reference sequence). The CDR3 totals 16 residues. V was pared by 4 bases and J by 8 bases, with 8 bases of the junction left unmatched. CDR3 region: CASSSGLAGGKVTQYF. The CDR3 DNA sequence: TGTGCCAGCAGTTCTGGACTAGCGGGAGGCAAGGTTACGCAGTATTTT.

The CDR3 region has the DNA TGCGCCAGCAGCCCCAGGGGGTTCCCAAGCTCCTATAATTCACCCCTCCACTTT. As protein: CASSPRGFPSSYNSPLHF. J is TRBJ1-6 and V is TRBV4-3, with 7 bases identical to TRBD1. Germline V gene data show CDR1 as LGHNA and CDR2 as YSLEER. This CDR3 comprises 18 residues. Trimming at V came to 4 bases and at J to 0 bases, leaving 9 bases not matched to a gene.

This chain connects TRBV19 to TRBJ1-2; D gene unclear. Germline loops: CDR1 LNHDA, CDR2 SQIVND (reference sequence). This CDR3 has 15 residues. Trimming took 3 bases from V and 4 from J, leaving 15 bases between them. CDR3 bases: TGTGCCAGTAGTATGGGAGGGCATGAAAGCTATGGCTACACCTTC. Protein: CASSMGGHESYGYTF.

The V and J genes are TRBV7-9 and TRBJ1-4, with D tentatively TRBD1 (5 bases). Trimming removed 4 bases at V and 2 bases at J, with 11 bases between. The CDR3 totals 15 residues. Germline V gene data show CDR1 as SEHNR and CDR2 as FQNEAQ (reference sequence). The CDR3 spells CASSSGSRTNEKLFF. The CDR3 DNA follows: TGTGCCAGCAGCTCAGGGTCGCGGACTAATGAAAAACTGTTTTTT.

The V call is TRBV19, the J call TRBJ2-3; a possible D gene is TRBD1 (6 bases). Trimming removed 6 bases at V and 1 base at J, with 8 bases between. CDR1 and CDR2 (germline): LNHDA, SQIVND (reference sequence). CDR3 length: 13 residues. The CDR3 protein is CASRTGGTDTQYF. In DNA form, the CDR3 reads TGTGCCAGTAGGACAGGCGGCACAGATACGCAGTATTTT. The variable domain in full, completed from reference TRBV19 and TRBJ2-3, reads DGGITQSPKYLFRKEGQNVTLSCEQNLNHDAMYWYRQDPGQGLRLIYYSQIVNDFQKGDIAEGYSVSREKKESFPLTVTSAQKNPTAFYLCASRTGGTDTQYFGPGTRLTVL.

The rearrangement uses TRBV29-1 and TRBJ1-2; 10 bases line up with TRBD1. CDR3 length: 11 amino acids. The germline gives CDR1 SQVTM, CDR2 ANQGSEA. The junction had 1 base not matched to a gene; V was cut back by 4 bases and J by 8 bases. The CDR3 nucleotides are TGCAGCGTTGGGGGACAGGGGGGCTACACCTTC. Amino acids: CSVGGQGGYTF.

J is TRBJ1-6 and V is TRBV9; tentatively, D is TRBD1 (5 bases). The germline V and J ends were trimmed by 3 bases and 7 bases, with 17 bases remaining between them. CDR1 SGDLS and CDR2 YYNGEE come from the germline V gene. This CDR3 has 16 amino acids. CDR3 DNA: TGTGCCAGCAGCGCCGCGGGGTTGGGGGGGAATTCACCCCTCCACTTT. It is translated as CASSAAGLGGNSPLHF. The variable domain in full, completed from reference TRBV9 and TRBJ1-6, reads DSGVTQTPKHLITATGQRVTLRCSPRSGDLSVYWYQQSLDQGLQFLIQYYNGEERAKGNILERFSAQQFPDLHSELNLSSLELGDSALYFCASSAAGLGGNSPLHFGNGTRLTVT.

The chain carries TRBV28 and TRBJ1-2; 7 bases are shared with TRBD1. The CDR3 length is 13 residues. CDR1 MDHEN and CDR2 SYDVKM come from the germline V gene. V was pared by 6 bases and J by 8 bases, with 9 bases of the junction left unmatched. The CDR3 loop reads CASSMTGLKGYTF. The CDR3 DNA reads as TGTGCCAGCAGCATGACAGGGTTGAAGGGCTACACCTTC.

The genes are TRBV7-8 and TRBJ2-1, with TRBD2 matching over 16 bases. CDR3 length: 18 residues. The ends lost 1 base at V and 8 bases at J; junction bases unmatched: 8. Germline lookup yields CDR1 SGHVS and CDR2 FQNEAQ. CDR3 amino acids: CASSLEGTSGRALDEQFF. The CDR3, as DNA: TGTGCCAGCAGCTTAGAAGGGACTAGCGGGAGGGCCTTGGATGAGCAGTTCTTC.

The J gene is TRBJ1-1, the V gene TRBV6-1, with D hard to call. Germline loops: CDR1 MNHNS, CDR2 SASEGT. The CDR3 loop spans 13 amino acids. Between the trimmed V and J ends, which lost 2 bases and 4 bases, there was a span of 8 bases. In DNA form, the CDR3 reads TGTGCCAGCAGTGAAAATCTACTCACTGAAGCTTTCTTT. Amino acid sequence: CASSENLLTEAFF.

The V gene is TRBV30, the J gene TRBJ2-7; D not certain. Looked up from germline, CDR1 is GTSNPN and CDR2 is SVGIG (reference sequence). V dropped 2 bases and J dropped 5 bases, with 10 bases sitting between them. CDR3 size: 12 residues. CDR3 loop: CAWSNVGNEQYF. CDR3 sequence (DNA): TGTGCCTGGAGTAATGTAGGGAACGAGCAGTACTTC.

Written as DNA, the CDR3 is TGCGCCAGCAGCTTTGGGGGGCAAGGGGGCACAGATACGCAGTATTTT. It translates to CASSFGGQGGTDTQYF. The chain links TRBV5-1 to TRBJ2-3; D assignment may be TRBD1 or TRBD2 (6 bases each). The CDR3 runs 16 residues. Germline-derived CDR1 and CDR2 are SGHRS and YFSETQ. Trimming took 2 bases from V and 1 from J, leaving 14 bases between them.

The V and J genes are TRBV18 and TRBJ1-5; D remains unclear. Germline V CDR1 and CDR2: KGHSH, LQKENI. The length of the CDR3 is 16 residues. Trimming took 0 bases from V and 1 from J, leaving 10 bases between them. CDR3 sequence (DNA): TGTGCCAGCTCACCACCCGGGCCGTACAGCAATCAGCCCCAGCATTTT. This encodes CASSPPGPYSNQPQHF.

This clone was seen just once. The V and J genes are TRBV14 and TRBJ1-2; tentatively, D is TRBD1 (6 bases). With 5 bases removed from V and 8 bases from J, the gap between germline ends came to 12 bases. Per germline, CDR1 SGHDN and CDR2 FVKESK. This CDR3 has 12 residues. CDR3 sequence reads: CASSKQGVGYTF. CDR3 DNA sequence: TGTGCCAGCAGCAAACAGGGTGTGGGCTACACCTTC.

The chain links TRBV19 to TRBJ1-3, with D possibly being TRBD1 (5 bases). This CDR3 has 20 residues. Trimming left V 3 bases short and J 0 bases short, with 24 bases between. Per germline, CDR1 LNHDA and CDR2 SQIVND (reference sequence). Written as DNA, the CDR3 is TGTGCCAGTAGTATGGGCCCCGTTTCCGGGACGAAGGCCTCTGGAAACACCATATATTTT. Its translation: CASSMGPVSGTKASGNTIYF. Supplemented by reference TRBV19 and TRBJ1-3, the full variable domain reads DGGITQSPKYLFRKEGQNVTLSCEQNLNHDAMYWYRQDPGQGLRLIYYSQIVNDFQKGDIAEGYSVSREKKESFPLTVTSAQKNPTAFYLCASSMGPVSGTKASGNTIYFGEGSWLTVV.

The rearrangement links TRBV4-1 to TRBJ1-2; D is unresolved. The CDR3 contains 16 residues. Germline V gene lookup returns CDR1 MGHRA and CDR2 YSYEKL. V dropped 3 bases and J dropped 0 bases, with 14 bases sitting between them. CDR3 sequence reads: CASSQKDGRANYGYTF. CDR3 bases: TGCGCCAGCAGCCAGAAGGACGGTAGAGCTAACTATGGCTACACCTTC.

The V and J genes are TRBV15 and TRBJ1-2, with TRBD1 matching 8 bases. Unmatched junction bases numbered 4, after V lost 0 bases and J lost 4 bases. CDR3 length equals 15 residues. CDR1 and CDR2 from the germline V gene are LNHNV and YYDKDF (reference sequence). The DNA of the CDR3 is TGTGCCACCAGCAGAGATGCCGGGACAGGCTATGGCTACACCTTC. Amino acid sequence: CATSRDAGTGYGYTF.

This clone was observed a single time. The rearrangement joins TRBV11-2 to TRBJ1-1; TRBD1 aligns across 7 bases. J was trimmed by 4 bases and V by 1 base; bases with no gene match: 15. The CDR3 sequence is 18 residues long. CDR1 is SGHAT and CDR2 is FQNNGV in the germline V gene. The CDR3 loop reads CASSLGWLSRGRGTEAFF. DNA of the CDR3: TGTGCCAGCAGCTTAGGGTGGCTGTCCAGGGGGAGAGGCACTGAAGCTTTCTTT.

The V call is TRBV7-2, the J call TRBJ2-2, with TRBD2 as a possible D gene (6 bases). The CDR3 totals 15 residues. Trimming cost V 0 bases and J 1 base, with 6 bases left between them. CDR1 SGHTA and CDR2 FQGNSA come from the germline V gene. CDR3 DNA: TGTGCCAGCAGCTTAGCGGGAGGGAACACCGGGGAGCTGTTTTTT. Its protein product is CASSLAGGNTGELFF.

This clone has more than one count but fewer than ten. This chain connects TRBV3-1 (or the pseudogene TRBV3-2) to TRBJ1-2; 7 positions agree with TRBD1. The CDR3 totals 16 residues. Germline CDR1 reads LGHDT; CDR2 reads YNNKEL (reference sequence). With V trimmed by 4 bases and J by 1 base, 9 bases remained unmatched. The CDR3 is CASSPHLDRDNYGYTF. The CDR3 DNA is TGTGCCAGCAGCCCCCATTTAGACAGGGATAACTATGGCTACACCTTC.

The chain couples TRBV12-1 to TRBJ2-1; the listed D gene, TRBD2, was not tested against the DNA. TRBV12-1 is a pseudogene locus. This CDR3 is built from 19 residues. CDR3 DNA sequence: TGTGCCAGCAGCTTGGGACTAGCGGGAACTCTGACCCCCTACAATGAGCAGTTCTTC. Translating gives CASSLGLAGTLTPYNEQFF.

This clone was observed a handful of times. This chain connects TRBV7-9 to TRBJ2-1; the D gene could be TRBD1 or TRBD2 (6 bases each). The germline gives CDR1 SEHNR, CDR2 FQNEAQ (reference sequence). V was trimmed by 5 bases and J by 5 bases, leaving 19 bases between them. This CDR3 is 16 amino acids long. Here the CDR3 reads CASSPLSGGLNNEQFF. In DNA form, the CDR3 reads TGTGCCAGCAGCCCACTGTCCGGGGGCCTTAACAATGAGCAGTTCTTC.

This rearrangement joins TRBV5-6 to TRBJ2-5; 8 positions agree with TRBD1. This CDR3 comprises 15 residues. V dropped 4 bases and J dropped 5; count of bases not matched to a gene: 10. CDR1 SGHDT and CDR2 YYEEEE come from the germline V gene. The CDR3 reads CASSTPGGLRETQYF. CDR3 nucleotides: TGTGCCAGCAGCACACCAGGGGGCCTAAGGGAGACCCAGTACTTC.

The gene calls are TRBV14 and TRBJ1-2; weak D call: TRBD1 (6 bases). V lost 2 bases, J lost 7 bases, and 20 bases lay in between. CDR1 is SGHDN, CDR2 FVKESK, per germline. This CDR3 spans 16 amino acids. The CDR3 sequence is CASSQRLKDRSGGYTF. The CDR3 DNA reads as TGTGCCAGCAGCCAACGCCTTAAAGACAGGTCAGGTGGCTACACCTTC. The full variable domain, its missing parts supplied by reference TRBV14 and TRBJ1-2, is EAGVTQFPSHSVIEKGQTVTLRCDPISGHDNLYWYRRVMGKEIKFLLHFVKESKQDESGMPNNRFLAERTGGTYSTLKVQPAELEDSGVYFCASSQRLKDRSGGYTFGSGTRLTVV.

The V call is TRBV5-1, the J call TRBJ2-1; tentatively, D is TRBD1 or TRBD2 (5 bases each). V lost 3 bases to trimming and J lost 8 bases, with 15 bases between them. The length of the CDR3 is 14 residues. CDR1 is SGHRS and CDR2 is YFSETQ in the germline V gene. CDR3 in amino acids: CASSYGGRVDEQFF. The CDR3 DNA reads as TGCGCCAGCAGCTATGGAGGCAGGGTCGATGAGCAGTTCTTC.

The gene calls are TRBV19 and TRBJ2-7, with a weak D call TRBD2 (7 bases). Germline V gene data show CDR1 as LNHDA and CDR2 as SQIVND (reference sequence). Trimming shortened V by 5 bases and J by 2 bases, and 16 bases separated the two germline ends. The CDR3 has 15 amino acids. DNA for the CDR3: TGTGCCAGTAGTTGGGGCGGGGGCAGAACCTACGAGCAGTACTTC. This sequence encodes CASSWGGGRTYEQYF.

This chain uses TRBV28 with TRBJ1-2, with a possible D match to TRBD1 (6 bases). The V end lost 7 bases, the J end lost 7 bases, and 19 bases lay between the germline ends. The CDR3 is made up of 14 amino acids. Germline CDR1 reads MDHEN; CDR2 reads SYDVKM. The CDR3 loop is CASNTPTGFGGYTF. CDR3 bases: TGTGCCAGCAACACCCCAACAGGGTTTGGTGGCTACACCTTC.

This rearrangement joins TRBV5-1 to TRBJ1-1; D call uncertain. Germline V gives CDR1 SGHRS, CDR2 YFSETQ. Trimming took off 0 bases at V and 4 bases at J, with 13 bases between the two ends. CDR3 length: 15 residues. Here the CDR3 reads CASSLGQAAGTEAFF. In DNA, the CDR3 is TGCGCCAGCAGCTTGGGGCAGGCGGCGGGCACTGAAGCTTTCTTT.